This TCR beta chain was recorded in a study of blood T cell repertoires in COVID-19. Study-wide background: The study drew acute and convalescent COVID-19 samples from the United States, Italy and Spain. In each case, the material was cDNA or gDNA derived from T cells, B-cell-depleted T cells, or PBMCs.

Original handling: Reference gene primer amplification in the assay estimated nucleated cell counts. Sequencing was performed with immunoSEQ multiplex PCR; in TCRdb, only in-frame clones are kept and a portion is missing. The V and J calls and the clone size are those of that table, but D and trimming were determined from the DNA. This table has 150,000 to 200,000 clones, 60% to 85% appearing once. Sequenced sample: peripheral blood. This clonotype was obtained from a man between 60 and 75 years old with active or convalescent COVID-19.

CDR3 in amino acids: CASSETSGYTGELFF. The CDR3, as DNA: TGTGCCAGCAGCGAGACTAGCGGGTACACCGGGGAGCTGTTTTTT. The genes are TRBV9 and TRBJ2-2, with TRBD2 identical over 10 bases. CDR1 and CDR2 (germline): SGDLS, YYNGEE. Trimming cost V 3 bases and J 3 bases; bases outside gene matches: 2. The CDR3 is 15 residues long.